The 17 T cell receptor beta chains given below trace back to one sample, sequenced in a study of OX40 agonist ivuxolimab in advanced cancers. Some clones are missing from TCRdb's copy, which holds only in-frame ones; the method was immunoSEQ multiplex PCR. Among about 80,000 clones, around 90% were seen once, and the ten largest hold around 2%. Material: CD4+ or CD8+ T cells sorted from blood, obtained in a trial of the OX40 agonist ivuxolimab. These receptors were collected from an adult with an advanced solid tumor such as melanoma, head and neck, liver or kidney cancer.

The chain has TRBV7-8 and TRBJ1-5; D is unresolved. The CDR3 consists of 17 residues. Germline lookup yields CDR1 SGHVS and CDR2 FQNEAQ. The V gene lost 1 base and the J gene lost 0 bases, with 13 bases spanning the gap. CDR3 residues: CASSLGVTDYSNQPQHF. The CDR3 DNA follows: TGTGCCAGCAGCTTAGGAGTCACGGACTATAGCAATCAGCCCCAGCATTTT. The full variable domain, rest sourced from reference TRBV7-8 and TRBJ1-5, is GAGVSQSPRYKVAKRGQDVALRCDPISGHVSLFWYQQALGQGPEFLTYFQNEAQLDKSGLPSDRFFAERPEGSVSTLKIQRTQQEDSAVYLCASSLGVTDYSNQPQHFGDGTRLSIL.

The chain employs TRBV28 and TRBJ2-7; D gene unclear. The V end was cut by 6 bases, the J end by 1 base, with 10 bases between. The CDR3 sequence is 13 residues long. The germline V gene has CDR1 MDHEN and CDR2 SYDVKM. Written as DNA, the CDR3 is TGTGCCAGCAGCCCCGGGCCTTCCTACGAGCAGTACTTC. It codes for CASSPGPSYEQYF.

V and J are TRBV19 and TRBJ2-7; 9 bases map to TRBD2. The CDR3 has 14 amino acids. The germline gives CDR1 LNHDA, CDR2 SQIVND (reference sequence). J was trimmed by 0 bases and V by 5 bases; bases with no gene match: 2. In nucleotides, the CDR3 is TGTGCCAGTAGTCGCGGGGGGGCCTCCTACGAGCAGTACTTC. Protein product: CASSRGGASYEQYF.

This chain uses TRBV7-2 with TRBJ1-2; no reliable D call. CDR1 SGHTA and CDR2 FQGNSA come from the germline V gene. The CDR3 contains 14 residues. Trimming pared 1 base from V and 6 bases from J, leaving 12 bases between. CDR3 loop: CASSLGAAFDGYTF. DNA of the CDR3: TGTGCCAGCAGCTTAGGAGCAGCGTTTGATGGCTACACCTTC.

This clone occurred once. Other DNA sequences in this specimen translate into the identical CDR3. The chain joins TRBV19 to TRBJ2-2, with D perhaps being TRBD1 or TRBD2 (5 bases each). The germline gives CDR1 LNHDA, CDR2 SQIVND (reference sequence). There are 14 residues in the CDR3. With 5 bases removed from V and 6 bases from J, the gap between germline ends came to 13 bases. CDR3 bases: TGTGCCAGTAGTTTCCGGGACGCAGCCGGGGAGCTGTTTTTT. Amino acids: CASSFRDAAGELFF.

V is TRBV4-2 and J is TRBJ2-1; the D gene is possibly TRBD1 (6 bases). Trimming removed 4 bases at V and 4 bases at J, with 14 bases between. Per the germline V gene, CDR1 is LGHNA and CDR2 is YNFKEQ. The CDR3 length is 15 residues. The CDR3 is CASSLDLGAYNEQFF. In DNA form, the CDR3 reads TGTGCCAGCAGCCTGGACTTGGGGGCGTACAATGAGCAGTTCTTC.

This chain uses TRBV6-5 with TRBJ2-4; weak D call: TRBD2 (6 bases). The CDR3 covers 15 residues. Trimming left V 2 bases short and J 0 bases short, with 8 bases between. Germline assignment: CDR1 MNHEY and CDR2 SVGAGI. DNA of the CDR3: TGTGCCAGCAGTTACGGGGGGTTAGCCAAAAACATTCAGTACTTC. Translating gives CASSYGGLAKNIQYF.

The V call is TRBV19, the J call TRBJ2-3; TRBD2 matches at 9 bases. Germline lookup yields CDR1 LNHDA and CDR2 SQIVND (reference sequence). This CDR3 spans 15 amino acids. V trimming: 7 bases; J trimming: 6 bases; junction bases outside the gene matches: 11. In DNA form, the CDR3 reads TGTGCCAGTACCCCCCCCGGCGGGAGGGATGATACGCAGTATTTT. Protein sequence: CASTPPGGRDDTQYF.

The CDR3 bases are TGTGCCAGCAGCTTAGGCGGACGGAACACTGAAGCTTTCTTT. Translated, it gives CASSLGGRNTEAFF. The rearrangement joins TRBV11-3 to TRBJ1-1; D remains unclear. Germline CDR1 reads SGHNT; CDR2 reads YENEEA. The CDR3 has 14 amino acids. V lost 1 base and J 1 base, leaving 7 bases between the germline ends.

This clone was counted a single time. The chain combines TRBV28 with TRBJ1-1; 8 bases are shared with TRBD1. V shed 5 bases, J shed 6 bases, and the junction held 5 bases outside the gene matches. Per the germline V gene, CDR1 is MDHEN and CDR2 is SYDVKM. The CDR3 has 13 amino acids. CDR3 in DNA: TGTGCCAGCAGTCAGGCAGGGGGCCCTGAAGCTTTCTTT. Its protein product is CASSQAGGPEAFF. The full variable domain, with the rest looked up from reference TRBV28 and TRBJ1-1, is DVKVTQSSRYLVKRTGEKVFLECVQDMDHENMFWYRQDPGLGLRLIYFSYDVKMKEKGDIPEGYSVSREKKERFSLILESASTNQTSMYLCASSQAGGPEAFFGQGTRLTVV.

The rearrangement links TRBV7-9 to TRBJ2-6; 7 bases align to TRBD1. Germline V lookup: CDR1 SEHNR, CDR2 FQNEAQ (reference sequence). With 4 bases clipped from V and 2 bases from J, the junction kept 2 bases outside the gene matches. The CDR3 spans 15 residues. In nucleotides, the CDR3 is TGTGCCAGCAGCTACAGGGGACCTGGGGCCAACGTCCTGACTTTC. This sequence encodes CASSYRGPGANVLTF.

CDR3: CASSQDLQYGNTIYF. In nucleotides, the CDR3 is TGCGCCAGCAGCCAAGATCTTCAGTATGGAAACACCATATATTTT. V is TRBV4-3 and J is TRBJ1-3; D gene ambiguous. Trimming took 0 bases from V and 3 from J, leaving 9 bases between them. The CDR3 loop spans 15 amino acids. Germline V gives CDR1 LGHNA, CDR2 YSLEER.

V and J are TRBV19 and TRBJ2-7, with D perhaps matching TRBD2 (5 bases). The V gene lost 6 bases and the J gene lost 2 bases, with 11 bases spanning the gap. The CDR3 spans 13 residues. Germline V gives CDR1 LNHDA, CDR2 SQIVND (reference sequence). Here the CDR3 reads CASSPDGTYEQYF. CDR3 in DNA: TGTGCCAGTAGCCCCGACGGGACCTACGAGCAGTACTTC.

The genes are TRBV7-9 and TRBJ1-3; tentative D call: TRBD1 (5 bases). Germline-derived CDR1 and CDR2 are SEHNR and FQNEAQ (reference sequence). This CDR3 comprises 16 residues. V was trimmed by 1 base and J by 0 bases, leaving 10 bases between them. This CDR3 is CASSLGQSLSGNTIYF. CDR3 DNA: TGTGCCAGCAGCTTAGGACAGAGCCTCTCTGGAAACACCATATATTTT.

The rearrangement links TRBV6-6 to TRBJ2-3; tentatively, D is TRBD2 (7 bases). This CDR3 has 15 residues. The V end was cut by 7 bases, the J end by 4 bases, with 18 bases between. Germline-derived CDR1 and CDR2 are MNHNY and SVGAGI (reference sequence). The CDR3 bases are TGTGCCAGCAAGGGCCCTGGGGGGGCCGCAGATACGCAGTATTTT. Its protein product is CASKGPGGAADTQYF.

The chain links TRBV18 to TRBJ2-7; 11 positions agree with TRBD1. The CDR3 extends over 17 amino acids. The V gene's germline CDR1 is KGHSH and CDR2 LQKENI. Trimming cost V 2 bases and J 5 bases; bases outside gene matches: 11. For the CDR3, the DNA is TGTGCCAGCTCACCATTCTGGACAGGGGGCGCAGGTCACGAGCAGTACTTC. It encodes CASSPFWTGGAGHEQYF.

This chain links TRBV6-1 with TRBJ1-2, with 11 bases identical to TRBD1. The CDR3 consists of 14 residues. J was trimmed by 3 bases and V by 5 bases; bases with no gene match: 2. The germline CDR1 and CDR2 sequences are MNHNS and SASEGT. This chain's CDR3 is CASSRTGGDYGYTF. In DNA form, the CDR3 reads TGTGCCAGCAGTAGGACAGGGGGCGACTATGGCTACACCTTC.